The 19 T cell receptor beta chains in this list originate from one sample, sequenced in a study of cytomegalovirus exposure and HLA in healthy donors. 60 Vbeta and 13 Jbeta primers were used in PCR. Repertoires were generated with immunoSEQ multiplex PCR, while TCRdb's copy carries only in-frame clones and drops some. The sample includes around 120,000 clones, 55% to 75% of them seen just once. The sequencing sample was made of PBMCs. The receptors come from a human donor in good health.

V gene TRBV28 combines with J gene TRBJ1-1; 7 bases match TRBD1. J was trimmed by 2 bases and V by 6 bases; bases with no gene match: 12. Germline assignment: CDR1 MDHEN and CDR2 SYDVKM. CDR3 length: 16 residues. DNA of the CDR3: TGTGCCAGCAGATCCCGGGACAGACTAGTAAACACTGAAGCTTTCTTT. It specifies CASRSRDRLVNTEAFF. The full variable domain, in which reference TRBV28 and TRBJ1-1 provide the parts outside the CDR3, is DVKVTQSSRYLVKRTGEKVFLECVQDMDHENMFWYRQDPGLGLRLIYFSYDVKMKEKGDIPEGYSVSREKKERFSLILESASTNQTSMYLCASRSRDRLVNTEAFFGQGTRLTVV.

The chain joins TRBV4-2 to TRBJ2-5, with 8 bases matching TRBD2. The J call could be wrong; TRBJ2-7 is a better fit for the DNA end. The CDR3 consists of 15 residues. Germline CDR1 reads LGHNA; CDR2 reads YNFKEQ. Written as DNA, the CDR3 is TGTGCCAGCAGCCAAGGAACTAGCGGCGTCTACGAGCAGTACTTC. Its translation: CASSQGTSGVYEQYF.

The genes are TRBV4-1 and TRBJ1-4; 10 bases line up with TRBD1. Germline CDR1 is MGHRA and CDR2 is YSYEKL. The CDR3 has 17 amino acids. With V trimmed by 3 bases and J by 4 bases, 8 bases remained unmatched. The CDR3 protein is CASSQEDRGKNNEKLFF. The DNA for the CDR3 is TGCGCCAGCAGCCAGGAGGACAGGGGGAAGAATAATGAAAAACTGTTTTTT.

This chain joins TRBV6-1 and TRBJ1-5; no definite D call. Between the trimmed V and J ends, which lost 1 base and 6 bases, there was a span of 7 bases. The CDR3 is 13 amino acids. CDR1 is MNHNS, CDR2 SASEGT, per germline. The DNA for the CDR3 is TGTGCCAGCAGTGAAGTGGGGAGTCAGCCCCAGCATTTT. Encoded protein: CASSEVGSQPQHF.

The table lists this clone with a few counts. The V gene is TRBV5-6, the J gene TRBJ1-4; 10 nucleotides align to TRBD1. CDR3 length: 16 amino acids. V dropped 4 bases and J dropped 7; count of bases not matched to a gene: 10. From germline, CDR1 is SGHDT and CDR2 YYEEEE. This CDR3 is CASSLHGQGEVEKLFF. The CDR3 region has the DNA TGTGCCAGCAGCCTACACGGACAGGGGGAAGTTGAAAAACTGTTTTTT.

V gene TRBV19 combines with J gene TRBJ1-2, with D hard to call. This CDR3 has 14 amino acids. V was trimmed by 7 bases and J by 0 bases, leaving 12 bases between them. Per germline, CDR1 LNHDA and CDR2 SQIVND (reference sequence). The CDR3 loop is CASTDGKSNYGYTF. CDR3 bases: TGTGCCAGTACCGATGGCAAGTCTAACTATGGCTACACCTTC. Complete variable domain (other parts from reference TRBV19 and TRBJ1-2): DGGITQSPKYLFRKEGQNVTLSCEQNLNHDAMYWYRQDPGQGLRLIYYSQIVNDFQKGDIAEGYSVSREKKESFPLTVTSAQKNPTAFYLCASTDGKSNYGYTFGSGTRLTVV.

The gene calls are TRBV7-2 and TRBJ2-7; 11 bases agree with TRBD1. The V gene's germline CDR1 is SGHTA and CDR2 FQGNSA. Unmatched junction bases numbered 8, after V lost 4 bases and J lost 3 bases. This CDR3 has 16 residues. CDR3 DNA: TGTGCCAGCAGCTCAGAGGACAGGGGGCTTGTCTACGAGCAGTACTTC. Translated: CASSSEDRGLVYEQYF.

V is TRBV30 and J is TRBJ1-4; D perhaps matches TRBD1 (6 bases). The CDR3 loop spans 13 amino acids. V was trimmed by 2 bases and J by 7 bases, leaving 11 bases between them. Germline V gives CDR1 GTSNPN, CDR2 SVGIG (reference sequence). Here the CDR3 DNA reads TGTGCCTGGAGTCTGATACAGGGTGAAAAACTGTTTTTT. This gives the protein CAWSLIQGEKLFF.

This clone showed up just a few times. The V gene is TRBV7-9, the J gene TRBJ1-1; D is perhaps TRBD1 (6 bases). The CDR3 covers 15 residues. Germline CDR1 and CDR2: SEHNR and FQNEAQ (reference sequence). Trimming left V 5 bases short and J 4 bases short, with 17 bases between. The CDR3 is CASSRSTGPFTEAFF. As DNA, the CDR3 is TGTGCCAGCAGCCGGTCGACAGGCCCTTTCACTGAAGCTTTCTTT.

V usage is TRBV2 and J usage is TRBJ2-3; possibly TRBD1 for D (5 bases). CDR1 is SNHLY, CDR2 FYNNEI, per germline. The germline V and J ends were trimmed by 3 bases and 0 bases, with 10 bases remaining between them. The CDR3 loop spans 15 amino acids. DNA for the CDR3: TGTGCCAGCAGTGAGGTGGGGCCTAGCACAGATACGCAGTATTTT. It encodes CASSEVGPSTDTQYF.

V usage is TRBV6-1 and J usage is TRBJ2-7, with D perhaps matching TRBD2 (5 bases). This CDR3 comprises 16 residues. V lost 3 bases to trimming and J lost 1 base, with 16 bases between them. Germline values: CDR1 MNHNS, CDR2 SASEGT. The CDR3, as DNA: TGTGCCAGCAGTGAGGCCTCGGGGAAACGGTCCTACGAGCAGTACTTC. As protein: CASSEASGKRSYEQYF.

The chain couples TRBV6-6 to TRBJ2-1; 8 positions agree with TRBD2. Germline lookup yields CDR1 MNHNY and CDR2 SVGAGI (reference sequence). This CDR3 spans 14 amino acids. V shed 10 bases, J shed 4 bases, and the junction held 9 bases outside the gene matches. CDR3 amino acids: CATLSSGPYNEQFF. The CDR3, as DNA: TGTGCCACCTTGTCTAGCGGGCCGTACAATGAGCAGTTCTTC.

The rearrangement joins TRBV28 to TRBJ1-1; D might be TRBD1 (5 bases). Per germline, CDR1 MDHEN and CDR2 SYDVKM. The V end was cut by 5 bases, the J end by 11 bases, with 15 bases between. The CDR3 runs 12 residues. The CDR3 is CASSPIQVSAFF. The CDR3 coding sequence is TGTGCCAGCAGTCCTATACAGGTTAGCGCTTTCTTT.

The CDR3 nucleotides are TGTGCCTGGACCCGTCTCCCCGGGGAGCTGTTTTTT. Residues: CAWTRLPGELFF. The V gene is TRBV30, the J gene TRBJ2-2; no definite D call. The V gene lost 4 bases and the J gene lost 6 bases, with 9 bases spanning the gap. The germline V gene encodes CDR1 GTSNPN and CDR2 SVGIG (reference sequence). The CDR3 loop spans 12 amino acids.

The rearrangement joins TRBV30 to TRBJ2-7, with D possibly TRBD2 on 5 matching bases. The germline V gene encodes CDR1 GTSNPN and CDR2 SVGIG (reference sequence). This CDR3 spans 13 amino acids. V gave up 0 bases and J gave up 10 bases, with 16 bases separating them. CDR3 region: CAWSVIAGGRQYF. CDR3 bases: TGTGCCTGGAGTGTAATCGCCGGCGGGCGTCAGTACTTC.

The CDR3 spells CASSQVIAGEETYNEQFF. CDR3 nucleotide sequence: TGTGCCAGCAGCCAAGTGATAGCGGGTGAAGAAACCTACAATGAGCAGTTCTTC. The chain uses TRBV4-2 and TRBJ2-1; 7 bases are shared with TRBD2. The CDR3 consists of 18 residues. With 1 base clipped from V and 2 bases from J, the junction kept 11 bases outside the gene matches. Per the germline V gene, CDR1 is LGHNA and CDR2 is YNFKEQ.

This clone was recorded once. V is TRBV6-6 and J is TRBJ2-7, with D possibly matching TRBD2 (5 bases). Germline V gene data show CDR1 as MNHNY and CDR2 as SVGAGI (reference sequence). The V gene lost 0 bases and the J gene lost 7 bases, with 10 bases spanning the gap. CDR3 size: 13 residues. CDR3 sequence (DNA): TGTGCCAGCAGTTACTCTCACCGAGGGGAGCAGTACTTC. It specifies CASSYSHRGEQYF.

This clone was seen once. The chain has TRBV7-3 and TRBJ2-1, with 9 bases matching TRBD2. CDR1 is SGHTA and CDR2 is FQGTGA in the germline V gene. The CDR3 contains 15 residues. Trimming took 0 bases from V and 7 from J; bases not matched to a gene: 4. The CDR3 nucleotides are TGTGCCAGCAGCTTAACCAGCGGGGGGATAAATGAGCAGTTCTTC. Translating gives CASSLTSGGINEQFF.

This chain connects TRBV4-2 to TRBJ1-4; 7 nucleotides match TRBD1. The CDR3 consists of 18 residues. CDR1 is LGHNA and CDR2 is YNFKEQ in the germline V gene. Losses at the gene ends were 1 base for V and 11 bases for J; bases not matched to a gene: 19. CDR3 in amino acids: CASSQARLTWDSAGKLFF. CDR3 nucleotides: TGTGCCAGCAGCCAAGCCCGCCTCACGTGGGACAGTGCTGGGAAACTGTTTTTT.